These T cell receptor beta chains were read from a single sample in a study of T-cell reconstitution after alpha-beta-depleted transplantation in children. From the PCR reads, TCRdb called clonotypes with MiXCR, one entry per CDR3 protein. Among roughly 300,000 distinct CDR3 sequences, about a tenth were seen once, and the ten largest hold around 2.4%. Source: PBMCs from the stem cell graft donor, taken from the stem cell graft. The receptor set was obtained from a human donor who donated a stem cell graft to a child with acute lymphoblastic leukemia. CDR3s include the opening cysteine and the closing phenylalanine or tryptophan. The D gene is left open where the match is weak. Expanded clones get a size class; other rows say once, few or many, or leave the size out.

NA | TRBD1 | TRBJ1-2 | TRBV6-5 | CASSYWDRAYGYTF | TGTGCCAGCAGTTACTGGGACAGGGCATATGGCTACACCTTC
few | NA | TRBJ2-1 | TRBV9 | CASSVVPGQPNEQFF | TGTGCCAGCAGCGTAGTACCAGGGCAACCCAATGAGCAGTTCTTC
NA | TRBD2 | TRBJ2-3 | TRBV5-1 | CASSWGTSGTTPQDTQYF | TGCGCCAGCAGCTGGGGGACTAGCGGGACAACCCCCCAAGATACGCAGTATTTT
few | NA | TRBJ2-7 | TRBV11-2 | CASSSFGEQYF | TGTGCCAGCAGCTCCTTTGGAGAGCAGTACTTC
few | NA | TRBJ1-5 | TRBV7-9 | CASSLGTLRNQPQHF | TGTGCCAGCAGCTTAGGGACCCTGCGCAATCAGCCCCAGCATTTT
few | NA | TRBJ1-2 | TRBV7-2 | CASSLGIDSAGYGYTF | TGTGCCAGCAGCTTAGGTATTGATAGCGCTGGCTATGGCTACACCTTC
NA | NA | TRBJ2-3 | TRBV10-3 | CAISRGQGTDTQYF | TGTGCCATCAGTCGGGGGCAGGGCACAGATACGCAGTATTTT
many | NA | TRBJ2-7 | TRBV5-4 | CASSLAIDYPYEQYF | TGTGCCAGCAGCTTGGCCATAGACTACCCCTACGAGCAGTACTTC
few | TRBD2 | TRBJ2-2 | TRBV7-9 | CAKSRTSAPSTGELFF | TGTGCCAAAAGTAGGACTAGCGCTCCGAGCACCGGGGAGCTGTTTTTT
many | NA | TRBJ2-3 | TRBV5-1 | CASSLSIRDLHTDTQYF | TGCGCCAGCAGTTTAAGTATACGGGATTTACACACAGATACGCAGTATTTT
NA | TRBD2 | TRBJ2-5 | TRBV9 | CASSVGGGQETQYF | TGTGCCAGCAGCGTAGGGGGGGGTCAGGAGACCCAGTACTTC
NA | TRBD1 | TRBJ2-1 | TRBV27 | CASSPQGVPDNEQFF | TGTGCCAGCAGTCCACAGGGGGTACCCGACAATGAGCAGTTCTTC
NA | NA | TRBJ1-5 | TRBV12-2 | CASRLDPRAAIAAYSNQPQHF | TGTGCAAGTCGCTTAGACCCGAGGGCAGCGATTGCTGCTTATAGCAATCAGCCCCAGCATTTT
few | TRBD2 | TRBJ2-7 | TRBV3-1 | CASTPGLAYEQYF | TGTGCCAGCACTCCGGGACTAGCATACGAGCAGTACTTC
NA | TRBD1 | TRBJ2-2 | TRBV4-3 | CASSQGQSTGELFF | TGCGCCAGCAGCCAGGGACAGTCCACCGGGGAGCTGTTTTTT
few | TRBD1 | TRBJ2-7 | TRBV7-6 | CASSLDRGLSYEQYF | TGTGCCAGCAGCCTAGACAGGGGACTCTCCTACGAGCAGTACTTC
few | NA | TRBJ2-7 | TRBV12-3/TRBV12-4 | CASSLVGHLSYEQYF | TGTGCCAGCAGTTTAGTGGGACACCTCTCCTACGAGCAGTACTTC
few | TRBD2 | TRBJ2-7 | TRBV29-1 | CSVIGLAGGDEQYF | TGCAGCGTTATCGGACTAGCGGGAGGAGACGAGCAGTACTTC
few | NA | TRBJ2-5 | TRBV2 | CASSEAGWGETQYF | TGTGCCAGCAGTGAAGCGGGCTGGGGGGAGACCCAGTACTTC
NA | NA | TRBJ1-1 | TRBV4-3 | CASSQGKGGAPGEAFF | TGCGCCAGCAGCCAAGGTAAGGGAGGGGCGCCGGGAGAAGCTTTCTTT
NA | NA | TRBJ2-1 | TRBV6-2/TRBV6-3 | CASSGYAAAYNEQFF | TGTGCCAGCAGTGGCTACGCTGCTGCCTACAATGAGCAGTTCTTC
few | NA | TRBJ1-1 | TRBV5-1 | CASSFGDPRTEAFF | TGCGCCAGCAGCTTCGGGGACCCCAGGACTGAAGCTTTCTTT
few | NA | TRBJ2-2 | TRBV10-3 | CAIRELGGTTGELFF | TGTGCCATCAGGGAACTAGGGGGGACGACGGGGGAGCTGTTTTTT
NA | TRBD1 | TRBJ1-5 | TRBV18 | CASSPSTGGVHQPQHF | TGTGCCAGCTCACCGTCGACAGGGGGAGTCCATCAGCCCCAGCATTTT
few | NA | TRBJ1-1 | TRBV6-5 | CASSYSPTLNTEAFF | TGTGCCAGCAGTTACTCTCCCACCCTGAACACTGAAGCTTTCTTT
NA | TRBD2 | TRBJ2-1 | TRBV10-3 | CAISEGTSGSTLFF | TGTGCCATCAGTGAGGGGACTAGCGGGAGTACCCTGTTCTTC
few | NA | TRBJ2-3 | TRBV7-2 | CASSYARGTDTQYF | TGTGCCAGCAGCTACGCCAGGGGCACAGATACGCAGTATTTT
NA | NA | TRBJ1-4 | TRBV7-2 | CASSLGAGVDISEKLFF | TGTGCCAGCAGCTTAGGTGCAGGGGTGGATATAAGTGAAAAACTGTTTTTT
few | TRBD2 | TRBJ2-7 | TRBV15 | CATTGTSGSYEQYF | TGTGCCACCACCGGGACTAGCGGCTCCTACGAGCAGTACTTC
NA | TRBD1 | TRBJ2-3 | TRBV29-1 | CSVERDREISDTQYF | TGCAGCGTTGAAAGGGACAGGGAGATTTCAGATACGCAGTATTTT
few | TRBD1 | TRBJ2-7 | TRBV28 | CASRQGTYEQYF | TGTGCCAGCCGACAGGGGACGTACGAGCAGTACTTC
NA | NA | TRBJ2-7 | TRBV20-1 | CSARVGLRYEQYF | TGCAGTGCTAGAGTGGGACTCCGCTACGAGCAGTACTTC
NA | TRBD1 | TRBJ2-1 | TRBV6-2/TRBV6-3 | CASSYSTGGRPADYNEQFF | TGTGCCAGCAGTTACTCGACAGGGGGCAGACCAGCGGACTACAATGAGCAGTTCTTC
few | TRBD2 | TRBJ2-1 | TRBV20-1 | CSALERGLSYNEQFF | TGCAGTGCCCTCGAGCGGGGCCTTTCCTACAATGAGCAGTTCTTC
many | NA | TRBJ2-3 | TRBV6-2/TRBV6-3 | CASSPRVDTQYF | TGTGCCAGCAGCCCAAGGGTTGATACGCAGTATTTT
NA | TRBD2 | TRBJ2-1 | TRBV27 | CASSPQTSGSYNEQFF | TGTGCCAGCAGTCCGCAGACTAGCGGTTCCTACAATGAGCAGTTCTTC
few | NA | TRBJ2-1 | TRBV3-1 | CASSQGFEANEQFF | TGTGCCAGCAGCCAAGGTTTTGAAGCGAATGAGCAGTTCTTC
NA | NA | TRBJ2-7 | TRBV7-9 | CASSLGQDASYEQYF | TGTGCCAGCAGCTTAGGACAGGACGCTTCCTACGAGCAGTACTTC
few | NA | TRBJ2-1 | TRBV14 | CASSQASIYNEQFF | TGTGCCAGCAGCCAAGCGTCTATCTACAATGAGCAGTTCTTC
many | NA | TRBJ2-3 | TRBV6-2/TRBV6-3 | CASSPAQGTQYF | TGTGCCAGCAGCCCCGCCCAGGGGACGCAGTATTTT
few | TRBD2 | TRBJ2-3 | TRBV20-1 | CSARAAELGLAGPYTQYF | TGCAGTGCTAGAGCCGCCGAGTTGGGACTAGCGGGACCATATACGCAGTATTTT
few | TRBD1 | TRBJ1-1 | TRBV10-3 | CAIRRQGLNTEAFF | TGTGCCATCAGGAGACAGGGATTGAACACTGAAGCTTTCTTT
NA | TRBD1 | TRBJ1-1 | TRBV5-6 | CASSLGQGIMNFEAFF | TGTGCCAGCAGCTTGGGACAGGGCATTATGAACTTTGAAGCTTTCTTT
many | NA | TRBJ2-2 | TRBV12-3/TRBV12-4 | CASSFWGTGELFF | TGTGCCAGCAGTTTTTGGGGAACCGGGGAGCTGTTTTTT
few | TRBD2 | TRBJ2-1 | TRBV4-3 | CASSQDLLAGGPVNEQFF | TGCGCCAGCAGCCAAGATTTGCTAGCGGGAGGGCCTGTCAATGAGCAGTTCTTC
NA | NA | TRBJ2-7 | TRBV9 | CASSVGGSGSEQYF | TGTGCCAGCAGCGTAGGGGGTTCGGGAAGCGAGCAGTACTTC
few | TRBD1 | TRBJ1-1 | TRBV12-3/TRBV12-4 | CASSLAQGGAFF | TGTGCCAGCAGTTTAGCGCAGGGGGGAGCTTTCTTT
few | NA | TRBJ2-7 | TRBV28 | CASSPTGSYEHYF | TGTGCCAGCAGTCCGACTGGCAGCTACGAGCATTACTTC